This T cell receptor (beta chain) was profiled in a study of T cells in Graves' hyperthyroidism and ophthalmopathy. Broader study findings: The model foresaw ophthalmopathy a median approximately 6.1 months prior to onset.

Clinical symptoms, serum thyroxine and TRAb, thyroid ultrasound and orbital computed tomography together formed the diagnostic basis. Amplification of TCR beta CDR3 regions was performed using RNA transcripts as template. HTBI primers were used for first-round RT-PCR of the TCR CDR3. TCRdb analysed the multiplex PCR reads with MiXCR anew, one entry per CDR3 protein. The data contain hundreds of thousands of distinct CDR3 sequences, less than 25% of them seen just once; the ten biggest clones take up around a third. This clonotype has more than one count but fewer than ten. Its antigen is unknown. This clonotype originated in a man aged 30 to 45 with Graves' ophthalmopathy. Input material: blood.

The CDR3 protein is CASSFGLAVTYNEQFF. In DNA form, the CDR3 reads TGTGCCAGCAGCTTCGGACTAGCGGTCACCTACAATGAGCAGTTCTTC. This rearrangement joins TRBV11-2 to TRBJ2-1; 10 bases agree with TRBD2. Unmatched junction bases numbered 4, after V lost 3 bases and J lost 2 bases. The germline V gene has CDR1 SGHAT and CDR2 FQNNGV. There are 16 residues in the CDR3.